The 28 T cell receptor beta chains reported below all come from one sample, sequenced in a study of blood T cell repertoires in COVID-19 (dated by TCRdb to the early 2020s). Preparation of the library involved the immunoSEQ multiplex PCR assay. In its TCRdb copy, this immuneACCESS table keeps in-frame sequences only and misses some clones. Where compared with another copy, unresolved V genes explain less than half of these, and the others have no known cause. The sample table shows 42,000 or so clones, and 65% to 80% are seen once. The ten largest clones represent approximately 26% of the sample. Material for sequencing was peripheral blood. Receptors were obtained from an elderly man with acute or convalescent COVID-19.

This clone appeared a single time. CDR3 region: CASSFRGREYDEQFF. The CDR3 region has the DNA TGTGCCAGCAGCTTCAGGGGGCGCGAGTACGATGAGCAGTTCTTC. The genes are TRBV7-3 and TRBJ2-1; 8 nucleotides align to TRBD1. J lost 8 bases, V lost 3 bases, and 9 bases had no gene match. From germline, CDR1 is SGHTA and CDR2 FQGTGA. This CDR3 spans 15 amino acids. Based on the CDR3 plus reference TRBV7-3 and TRBJ2-1, the full variable domain is GAGVSQTPSNKVTEKGKYVELRCDPISGHTALYWYRQSLGQGPEFLIYFQGTGAADDSGLPNDRFFAVRPEGSVSTLKIQRTERGDSAVYLCASSFRGREYDEQFFGPGTRLTVL.

This rearrangement joins TRBV5-5 to TRBJ2-1; D remains ambiguous. CDR3 size: 13 residues. The germline V gene encodes CDR1 SGHKS and CDR2 YYEKEE (reference sequence). The V and J ends lost 5 bases and 8 bases respectively, with 14 bases between them. The CDR3 DNA is TGTGCCAGCAGATACTCGAGCGACTATGAGCAGTTCTTC. Its protein is CASRYSSDYEQFF.

As concerns this clone: A read error may produce the germline difference seen at one junction end. The rearrangement joins TRBV19 to TRBJ2-6; 7 nucleotides align to TRBD1. Germline V CDR1 and CDR2: LNHDA, SQIVND (reference sequence). This CDR3 spans 16 amino acids. This CDR3 reads CASSLETGSGANVLTF. The CDR3 region has the DNA TGTGCCAGTAGTCTAGAGACAGGGTCTGGGGCCAACGTCCTGACTTTC.

The chain joins TRBV5-5 to TRBJ1-4; D gene ambiguous. The V and J ends lost 4 bases and 1 base respectively, with 14 bases between them. Germline V gene sequence: CDR1 SGHKS, CDR2 YYEKEE (reference sequence). This CDR3 region has 16 residues. This CDR3 is CASSRGILLTNEKLFF. The CDR3, as DNA: TGTGCCAGCAGCAGAGGGATTTTACTAACTAATGAAAAACTGTTTTTT.

The chain employs TRBV4-2 and TRBJ1-4, with 11 positions matching TRBD1. The junction had 9 bases not matched to a gene; V was cut back by 7 bases and J by 8 bases. The CDR3 spans 15 residues. CDR1 and CDR2 (germline): LGHNA, YNFKEQ. Written as DNA, the CDR3 is TGTGCCAGCATGGTTGGGGGACAGGGGGGCGAAAAACTGTTTTTT. Residues: CASMVGGQGGEKLFF.

This chain connects TRBV5-1 to TRBJ2-7, with D perhaps matching TRBD2 (5 bases). This CDR3 spans 14 amino acids. V dropped 1 base and J dropped 7 bases, with 15 bases sitting between them. CDR1 is SGHRS and CDR2 is YFSETQ in the germline V gene. CDR3: CASSLSTVGGEQYF. The CDR3 region has the DNA TGCGCCAGCAGCTTGAGCACCGTGGGCGGGGAGCAGTACTTC.

This clone was recorded only once. The chain joins TRBV2 to TRBJ2-1, with TRBD2 matching 10 bases. The CDR3 is made up of 17 amino acids. The germline gives CDR1 SNHLY, CDR2 FYNNEI. V shed 7 bases and J 1 base; nucleotides not matched to a gene: 10. The CDR3 sequence: CASTLNPSGSSYNEQFF. The CDR3 nucleotides are TGTGCCAGCACTCTCAATCCTAGCGGGAGTTCCTACAATGAGCAGTTCTTC.

This clone was seen a single time. The rearrangement links TRBV7-9 to TRBJ1-3; 9 nucleotides align to TRBD1. The germline V gene encodes CDR1 SEHNR and CDR2 FQNEAQ (reference sequence). The ends lost 2 bases at V and 4 bases at J; junction bases unmatched: 3. The CDR3 runs to 15 residues. The chain's CDR3 is CASSLRTGDGNTIYF. CDR3 DNA sequence: TGTGCCAGCAGCTTAAGGACAGGGGACGGAAACACCATATATTTT. Based on the CDR3 plus reference TRBV7-9 and TRBJ1-3, the full variable domain is DTGVSQNPRHKITKRGQNVTFRCDPISEHNRLYWYRQTLGQGPEFLTYFQNEAQLEKSRLLSDRFSAERPKGSFSTLEIQRTEQGDSAMYLCASSLRTGDGNTIYFGEGSWLTVV.

This clone showed up just once. The chain is built from TRBV9 and TRBJ1-2, with D possibly matching TRBD1 (5 bases). V was shortened by 0 bases and J by 2 bases, with 8 bases between the two germline ends. CDR1 and CDR2 from the germline V gene are SGDLS and YYNGEE. This CDR3 contains 14 residues. The CDR3 region has the DNA TGTGCCAGCAGCGTAGACGGACAAAACTATGGCTACACCTTC. This translates into CASSVDGQNYGYTF.

The chain has TRBV11-2 and TRBJ1-1; D is possibly TRBD1 (5 bases). Germline V gene sequence: CDR1 SGHAT, CDR2 FQNNGV. V was clipped by 6 bases and J by 4 bases, with 12 bases between them. The CDR3 is 13 residues long. The CDR3 DNA reads TGTGCCAGCAGTCCGGACACCATCACTGAAGCTTTCTTT. This gives the protein CASSPDTITEAFF.

The chain couples TRBV10-3 to TRBJ1-2; D is possibly TRBD1 (5 bases). The germline V and J ends were trimmed by 0 bases and 4 bases, with 9 bases remaining between them. Germline V gene sequence: CDR1 ENHRY, CDR2 SYGVKD. The CDR3 is 14 amino acids. CDR3 nucleotide sequence: TGTGCCATCAGTGAGTCCTTGGACACCTATGGCTACACCTTC. Encoded protein: CAISESLDTYGYTF.

The table lists this clone with a few counts. Written as DNA, the CDR3 is TGTGCCAGCAGCCTTACAGGGGCGGGGACTAATGAAAAACTGTTTTTT. Protein product: CASSLTGAGTNEKLFF. The chain recombines TRBV28 with TRBJ1-4, with 7 bases that match TRBD1. The CDR3 length is 16 residues. Trimming at V came to 6 bases and at J to 2 bases, leaving 9 bases not matched to a gene. Germline V CDR1 and CDR2: MDHEN, SYDVKM. Based on the CDR3 plus reference TRBV28 and TRBJ1-4, the full variable domain is DVKVTQSSRYLVKRTGEKVFLECVQDMDHENMFWYRQDPGLGLRLIYFSYDVKMKEKGDIPEGYSVSREKKERFSLILESASTNQTSMYLCASSLTGAGTNEKLFFGSGTQLSVL.

CDR3 protein: CASSQEGQSYGYTF. The CDR3 DNA reads as TGTGCCAGCAGCCAGGAGGGACAGTCCTATGGCTACACCTTC. The V and J genes are TRBV3-1 (or the pseudogene TRBV3-2) and TRBJ1-2; TRBD1 matches 7 bases. The germline V gene encodes CDR1 LGHDT and CDR2 YNNKEL (reference sequence). This CDR3 spans 14 amino acids. The junction had 5 bases not matched to a gene; V was cut back by 3 bases and J by 4 bases.

This clone has ten or more counts. The DNA of the CDR3 is TGTGCCAGCAGTCGCGGCCTAGCGGAGCAGTACTTC. The encoded protein is CASSRGLAEQYF. J is TRBJ2-7 and V is TRBV12-3 or TRBV12-4, with TRBD2 as a possible D gene (6 bases). The V gene lost 5 bases and the J gene lost 7 bases, with 12 bases spanning the gap. This CDR3 is built from 12 residues.

This clone has more than one count but fewer than ten. This chain connects TRBV27 to TRBJ2-5, with a possible D match to TRBD1 (5 bases). CDR3 length: 13 amino acids. Germline CDR1 and CDR2: MNHEY and SMNVEV (reference sequence). V was cut by 4 bases and J by 6 bases, with 12 bases left in between. The CDR3 region has the DNA TGTGCCAGCAGTTATCAGGGTAGTAAGACCCAGTACTTC. It specifies CASSYQGSKTQYF.

This clone came up many times. J is TRBJ1-1 and V is TRBV2; a weak D match, TRBD1 (6 bases). The germline gives CDR1 SNHLY, CDR2 FYNNEI. The V and J ends lost 6 bases and 4 bases respectively, with 15 bases between them. The CDR3 sequence is 14 residues long. The CDR3 here is CASREQGWATEAFF. The CDR3 bases are TGTGCCAGCAGAGAACAGGGATGGGCCACTGAAGCTTTCTTT.

The V call is TRBV25-1, the J call TRBJ2-5; TRBD1 might be the D (6 bases). V was clipped by 5 bases and J by 1 base, with 11 bases between them. The CDR3 length is 14 residues. Germline V gives CDR1 MGHDK, CDR2 SYGVNS. CDR3 in amino acids: CASSPGQIQETQYF. The DNA of the CDR3 is TGTGCCAGCAGTCCCGGACAGATCCAAGAGACCCAGTACTTC.

V is TRBV7-6 and J is TRBJ2-3; TRBD2 matches 8 bases. V lost 7 bases, J lost 5 bases, and 14 bases stayed unmatched. The CDR3 contains 16 residues. In germline, CDR1 is SGHVS, CDR2 FNYEAQ. Here the CDR3 reads CASIKGRGGFGDTQYF. CDR3 nucleotide sequence: TGTGCCAGCATTAAGGGACGGGGGGGCTTTGGAGATACGCAGTATTTT.

The chain uses TRBV7-9 and TRBJ2-3, with 15 bases aligning to TRBD2. V lost 5 bases and J lost 4; bases outside the gene matches: 10. The CDR3 has 18 amino acids. The germline V gene has CDR1 SEHNR and CDR2 FQNEAQ (reference sequence). CDR3 protein: CASSPLGLAGGSPDTQYF. The CDR3 DNA sequence: TGTGCCAGCAGCCCCTTGGGACTAGCGGGAGGATCCCCAGATACGCAGTATTTT.

This chain uses TRBV5-5 with TRBJ1-1; no clear D. Germline CDR1 and CDR2: SGHKS and YYEKEE (reference sequence). Trimming stripped 0 bases from V and 1 base from J, with 10 bases between. This CDR3 contains 15 residues. This CDR3 is CASSLDPAGNTEAFF. In DNA, the CDR3 is TGTGCCAGCAGCTTGGATCCTGCAGGGAACACTGAAGCTTTCTTT.

The chain joins TRBV11-2 to TRBJ2-7, with D possibly being TRBD1 (6 bases). Trimming removed 5 bases from V and 2 bases from J, with 22 bases in between. From germline, CDR1 is SGHAT and CDR2 FQNNGV. This CDR3 spans 17 amino acids. The CDR3 DNA follows: TGTGCCAGCAGCGTTTTGATGACCGGGACACTTGCCTACGAGCAGTACTTC. Its protein is CASSVLMTGTLAYEQYF.

V usage is TRBV3-1 (or the pseudogene TRBV3-2) and J usage is TRBJ1-2; D gene ambiguous. The V end lost 5 bases, the J end lost 2 bases, and 12 bases lay between the germline ends. Germline V gene sequence: CDR1 LGHDT, CDR2 YNNKEL (reference sequence). The CDR3 runs to 14 residues. The CDR3 loop is CASSARVSNYGYTF. The CDR3 nucleotides read TGTGCCAGCAGCGCACGGGTCTCCAACTATGGCTACACCTTC.

This chain uses TRBV6-1 with TRBJ2-4, with 10 nucleotides matching TRBD2. This CDR3 region has 16 residues. The germline gives CDR1 MNHNS, CDR2 SASEGT. After removal of 4 bases from V and 5 bases from J, the junction contained 8 bases not matched to a gene. This CDR3 reads CASSGRTSGNQNIQYF. The CDR3 DNA is TGTGCCAGCAGTGGTCGCACTAGCGGGAACCAAAACATTCAGTACTTC.

The chain couples TRBV15 to TRBJ1-4, with TRBD1 as a possible D gene (5 bases). The CDR3 length is 15 residues. The germline V and J ends were trimmed by 5 bases and 7 bases, with 17 bases remaining between them. CDR1 and CDR2 (germline): LNHNV, YYDKDF (reference sequence). CDR3 in amino acids: CATSVTRGWGEKLFF. The CDR3 region has the DNA TGTGCCACCAGCGTAACGCGGGGGTGGGGTGAAAAACTGTTTTTT.

V gene TRBV28 combines with J gene TRBJ1-2; unclear D gene. CDR1 and CDR2 from the germline V gene are MDHEN and SYDVKM. The CDR3 totals 12 residues. V was cut by 2 bases and J by 5 bases, with 6 bases left in between. Written as DNA, the CDR3 is TGTGCCAGCAGTTTACGGTTATATGGCTACACCTTC. It yields the protein CASSLRLYGYTF.

The J gene is TRBJ2-5, the V gene TRBV18, with 7 bases fitting TRBD1. The V gene end was trimmed by 2 bases and the J gene end by 1 base; junction bases not matched to a gene: 1. CDR3 length: 14 amino acids. Per the germline V gene, CDR1 is KGHSH and CDR2 is LQKENI. The CDR3 spells CASSPNRGQETQYF. Written as DNA, the CDR3 is TGTGCCAGCTCACCAAACAGGGGCCAAGAGACCCAGTACTTC.

This clone was observed a handful of times. This chain connects TRBV5-1 to TRBJ2-7; maybe TRBD2 (6 bases). Trimming pared 4 bases from V and 7 bases from J, leaving 18 bases between. CDR1 is SGHRS and CDR2 is YFSETQ in the germline V gene. CDR3 length: 14 residues. DNA for the CDR3: TGCGCCAGCAGCGTAGCGGACCCAAGCGGGGAGCAGTACTTC. Protein: CASSVADPSGEQYF.

The chain uses TRBV5-1 and TRBJ2-1; 9 positions agree with TRBD2. The germline V gene encodes CDR1 SGHRS and CDR2 YFSETQ. The CDR3 is 15 residues long. V gave up 4 bases and J gave up 6 bases; unmatched junction bases: 8. CDR3 sequence reads: CASSPSSGRINEQFF. The CDR3 nucleotides are TGCGCCAGCAGCCCGTCGAGCGGGAGGATCAATGAGCAGTTCTTC.